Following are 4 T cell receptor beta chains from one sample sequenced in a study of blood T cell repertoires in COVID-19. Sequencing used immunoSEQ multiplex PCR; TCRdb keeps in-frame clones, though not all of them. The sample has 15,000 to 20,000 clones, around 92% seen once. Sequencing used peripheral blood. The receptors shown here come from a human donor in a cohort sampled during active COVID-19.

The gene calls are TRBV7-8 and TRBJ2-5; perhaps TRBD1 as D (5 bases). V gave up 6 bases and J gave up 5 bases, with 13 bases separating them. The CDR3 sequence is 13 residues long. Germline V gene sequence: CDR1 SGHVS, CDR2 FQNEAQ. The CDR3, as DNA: TGTGCCAGCAGACCATTAGCAGGGGAGACCCAGTACTTC. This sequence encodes CASRPLAGETQYF.

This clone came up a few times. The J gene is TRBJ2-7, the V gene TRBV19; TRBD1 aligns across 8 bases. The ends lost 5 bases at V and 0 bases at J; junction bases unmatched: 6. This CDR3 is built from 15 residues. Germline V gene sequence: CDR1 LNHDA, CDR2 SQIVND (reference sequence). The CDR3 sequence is CASSVGQGFSYEQYF. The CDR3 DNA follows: TGTGCCAGTAGTGTCGGACAGGGATTCTCCTACGAGCAGTACTTC.

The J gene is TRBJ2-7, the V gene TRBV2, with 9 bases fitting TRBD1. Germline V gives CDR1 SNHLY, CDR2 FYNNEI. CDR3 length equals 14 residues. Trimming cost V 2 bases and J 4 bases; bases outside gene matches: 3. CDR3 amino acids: CASSETGGSYEQYF. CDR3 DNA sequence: TGTGCCAGCAGTGAAACAGGGGGCTCGTACGAGCAGTACTTC.

CDR3 region: CASSRDRGTSPLHF. In DNA, the CDR3 is TGCGCCAGCAGCCGAGACAGGGGTACTTCACCCCTCCACTTT. The V call is TRBV5-1, the J call TRBJ1-6; TRBD1 agrees at 8 bases. CDR3 length: 14 residues. Looked up from germline, CDR1 is SGHRS and CDR2 is YFSETQ. With 4 bases clipped from V and 9 bases from J, the junction kept 6 bases outside the gene matches.